This is a list of T cell receptor beta chains from one sample in a study of PD-L1 blockade in urothelial cancer. The data were produced by immunoSEQ multiplex PCR, yet TCRdb's version contains in-frame clones alone and is incomplete. The data show 15,000 to 20,000 clones, over 80% seen once. This specimen was PBMCs, taken around atezolizumab (anti-PD-L1) treatment. These receptors came from a man aged 50 to 60 with urothelial cancer. The CDR3 runs from the conserved cysteine through the conserved F or W. A D gene is named only where the DNA matches it firmly.

TRBV5-1	NA	TRBJ2-6	CASSPTGSASGANVLTF
TRBV5-1	NA	TRBJ1-4	CASSLMGEAGEKLFF
TRBV11-1	TRBD1	TRBJ1-1	CASSQDRGNTEAFF
TRBV2	TRBD2	TRBJ2-3	CASSRLAAVTDTQYF
TRBV6-5	NA	TRBJ2-6	CASIDSGANVLTF
TRBV4-1	TRBD1	TRBJ2-2	CASSLTTGTGFGELFF
TRBV27	NA	TRBJ1-2	CASSKQGPKRRGYTF
TRBV6-4	NA	TRBJ2-1	CASSSVGGAGQFF
TRBV29-1	TRBD1	TRBJ1-2	CSVEIPQGAGSYGYTF
TRBV5-1	TRBD2	TRBJ2-7	CASSFLAGGTSYEQYF
TRBV10-2	NA	TRBJ2-2	CASSDQGLSELFF
TRBV27	NA	TRBJ2-5	CASSSRRETQYF
TRBV11-2	TRBD2	TRBJ2-1	CASSRLAGYNEQFF
TRBV15	NA	TRBJ1-5	CATSEHQGQPQHF
TRBV27	TRBD2	TRBJ2-7	CASSPHGRSEQYF
TRBV2	TRBD1	TRBJ1-5	CASNFARGQTRSNQPQHF
TRBV7-2	NA	TRBJ1-2	CASSTDLATGNYGYTF
TRBV5-1	NA	TRBJ2-1	CASTLRGGNEQFF
TRBV7-8	TRBD1	TRBJ2-2	CASSPGTGGNTGELFF
TRBV18	NA	TRBJ2-1	CASSRDTYNEQFF
TRBV7-9	TRBD2	TRBJ2-5	CASSLAGRGGSETQYF
TRBV2	NA	TRBJ2-3	CASSRLASPDTQYF
TRBV2	NA	TRBJ2-6	CASSGTAGANVLTF
TRBV7-6	NA	TRBJ1-1	CASSLIKGRETEAFF
TRBV2	TRBD1	TRBJ2-7	CASEGTGGWYEQYF
TRBV6-6	NA	TRBJ1-2	CASSYGQLGYGYTF
TRBV6-4	TRBD2	TRBJ2-1	CASSEREANEQFF
TRBV19	NA	TRBJ2-5	CASSGRQRETQYF
TRBV18	TRBD1	TRBJ1-5	CASSPRTGKLNQPQHF
TRBV4-2	TRBD2	TRBJ2-1	CASSQDLVASGSFRANEQFF
TRBV19	NA	TRBJ1-3	CASRQGSYGNTIYF
TRBV21-1	NA	TRBJ2-5	CASRRVLSDRERETQYF
TRBV7-2	NA	TRBJ1-6	CASSLSPYNSPLHF
TRBV7-9	TRBD1	TRBJ1-1	CASSLAGTVNTEAFF
TRBV14	NA	TRBJ2-3	CASSTGWGLSPDTQYF
TRBV6-6	TRBD2	TRBJ2-5	CASSIAGGQGETQYF
TRBV25-1	TRBD1	TRBJ1-5	CASSPGTGIGQPQHF
TRBV4-1	NA	TRBJ2-7	CASSHGSNSYEQYF
TRBV13	TRBD1	TRBJ1-1	CASSFTGEVTEAFF
TRBV5-5	TRBD1	TRBJ1-5	CASSFTTGGGNQPQHF
TRBV7-6	TRBD2	TRBJ2-2	CASSFQTSGNTGELFF
TRBV28	TRBD2	TRBJ2-1	CASSSLGLAGGGVGEQFF
TRBV27	NA	TRBJ2-7	CAIQHGGQQYF
TRBV11-2	NA	TRBJ1-1	CASSTPRDTEAFF
TRBV10-2	TRBD2	TRBJ2-7	CASSESGTSASYEQYF
TRBV5-1	TRBD1	TRBJ2-7	CASSWGQGAQYF
TRBV19	NA	TRBJ1-4	CASSIDSQFEKLFF
TRBV10-3	TRBD1	TRBJ2-7	CAIRGQTYEQYF
TRBV5-6	NA	TRBJ2-2	CASSLGLNTGELFF
TRBV7-9	TRBD1	TRBJ1-1	CASSSQTGLVTEAFF
TRBV6-1	NA	TRBJ1-3	CASTKPGTDTIYF
TRBV5-1	NA	TRBJ1-1	CASSPGVATEAFF
TRBV2	NA	TRBJ1-1	CASSAGGNTEAFF
TRBV7-2	TRBD1	TRBJ1-2	CASSSPKGQYGYTF
TRBV5-1	TRBD2	TRBJ2-3	CASSRPGTSGAPSTDTQYF
TRBV5-3	TRBD2	TRBJ2-5	CARSLRREWVAQYF
TRBV12-2	NA	TRBJ2-1	CASRPQEIGAKGLAGVCNEQFF
TRBV5-4	NA	TRBJ2-1	CASTKTGTRHKSSYNEQFF